Listed below are T cell receptor beta chains from one sample, sequenced in a study of OX40 agonist ivuxolimab in advanced cancers. Clones were sequenced by immunoSEQ multiplex PCR, and TCRdb holds only the in-frame ones, with some missing. The table shows tens of thousands of clones, with around 90% occurring only once. The material sequenced was CD4+ or CD8+ T cells sorted from blood, taken in a trial of the OX40 agonist ivuxolimab. These receptors were obtained from an adult with an advanced solid tumor such as melanoma, head and neck, liver or kidney cancer. The CDR3 runs from the conserved cysteine through the conserved F or W. Fields, in order: CDR3 DNA, CDR3 protein, clone size, J gene, D gene, V gene. The D gene is left open where the match is weak. Rows give clone size only sometimes, using once, few, many, or a class for an expanded clone.

DNA: TGTGCCAGCAGCCCTATGACTAGTGGCACCGGGGAGCTGTTTTTT
CDR3: CASSPMTSGTGELFF
size: -
J: TRBJ2-2
D: -
V: TRBV7-8

DNA: TGTGCCATCAGGGGACAGAGCGACACTGAAGCTTTCTTT
CDR3: CAIRGQSDTEAFF
size: few
J: TRBJ1-1
D: TRBD1
V: TRBV10-3

DNA: TGTGCCAGCAGTGAAAGGTTAGCAGGAGCGAACTACTACGAGCAGTACTTC
CDR3: CASSERLAGANYYEQYF
size: -
J: TRBJ2-7
D: -
V: TRBV2

DNA: TGTGCCAGCAGTTTAGAATTCGACAGAAGCACAGATACGCAGTATTTT
CDR3: CASSLEFDRSTDTQYF
size: -
J: TRBJ2-3
D: -
V: TRBV27

DNA: TGCGCCAGCACACAAGAGCCGGGCCTCGAGCAGTACTTC
CDR3: CASTQEPGLEQYF
size: -
J: TRBJ2-7
D: -
V: TRBV10-2

DNA: TGCAGTGCTAGGGTGGCCGCGGAGCAGTACTTC
CDR3: CSARVAAEQYF
size: -
J: TRBJ2-7
D: -
V: TRBV20-1

DNA: TGTGCCAGCAGCTTAGGGGGACTGCCGAAAGAAGCTTTCTTT
CDR3: CASSLGGLPKEAFF
size: -
J: TRBJ1-1
D: -
V: TRBV7-9

DNA: TGTGCCAGCAGCTCATTCAGGGGGCGAACTGAAGCTTTCTTT
CDR3: CASSSFRGRTEAFF
size: few
J: TRBJ1-1
D: TRBD1
V: TRBV7-9

DNA: TGTGCCAGCAGCCACGGACAGGGGCAAGGCGGGGAGCTGTTTTTT
CDR3: CASSHGQGQGGELFF
size: -
J: TRBJ2-2
D: TRBD1
V: TRBV11-3

DNA: TGTGCCAGCACTAGGACTAGCGGAAGCTACAATGAGCAGTTCTTC
CDR3: CASTRTSGSYNEQFF
size: -
J: TRBJ2-1
D: TRBD2
V: TRBV6-5

DNA: TGTGCCAGCAGCTTCCGCGAGCAGTACTTC
CDR3: CASSFREQYF
size: -
J: TRBJ2-7
D: -
V: TRBV7-8

DNA: TGTGCCAGTAGTATCCCGGGACAGCCCTACGAGCAGTACTTC
CDR3: CASSIPGQPYEQYF
size: -
J: TRBJ2-7
D: TRBD1
V: TRBV19

DNA: TGTGCCAGTAGTATTGGGGATAGCTCTGGAAACACCATATATTTT
CDR3: CASSIGDSSGNTIYF
size: -
J: TRBJ1-3
D: -
V: TRBV19

DNA: TGTGCCAGCAGTTTACAAGCGGGACTCTACAATGAGCAGTTCTTC
CDR3: CASSLQAGLYNEQFF
size: -
J: TRBJ2-1
D: TRBD2
V: TRBV28

DNA: TGTGCCAGCAGCAACTCCCGGACAGGGGGTCAAGAGACCCAGTACTTC
CDR3: CASSNSRTGGQETQYF
size: -
J: TRBJ2-5
D: TRBD1
V: TRBV5-6

DNA: TGTGCCAGCAGTTTAGAGGGGGGCTTGGGCTATGGCTACACCTTC
CDR3: CASSLEGGLGYGYTF
size: once
J: TRBJ1-2
D: -
V: TRBV28